The 32 T cell receptor beta chains below were found in one sample sequenced in a study of CD8+CD57+ T cells in acquired aplastic anemia. Using genomic DNA as the template, TCR beta VDJ and CDR3 profiling was carried out. Each CDR3 protein gets one entry after TCRdb re-called the reads with MiXCR. The sample holds some 200,000 distinct CDR3 sequences, 30% to 40% seen once. Sequenced input: sorted CD4+, CD8+, or CD8+CD57+ T cells (not recorded which) from PBMCs. All receptors derive from a human donor in good health, serving as a control.

CDR3 coding DNA: TGTGCCAGCAGCTTAGACAGGGGGGGGTACAATGAGCAGTTCTTC. It is translated as CASSLDRGGYNEQFF. J is TRBJ2-1 and V is TRBV7-6, with TRBD1 as a possible D gene (8 bases). CDR3 size: 15 residues. Germline V CDR1 and CDR2: SGHVS, FNYEAQ. Trimming took 1 base from V and 4 from J, leaving 11 bases between them.

This chain joins TRBV5-1 and TRBJ1-1, with D uncertain. The germline CDR1 and CDR2 sequences are SGHRS and YFSETQ. This CDR3 region has 12 residues. Trimming removed 4 bases from V and 7 bases from J, with 11 bases in between. The DNA for the CDR3 is TGCGCCAGCAGCCCCCCCTCGGGTGAAGCTTTCTTT. Translated, it gives CASSPPSGEAFF.

The chain couples TRBV28 to TRBJ2-7, with D perhaps matching TRBD1 (5 bases). Germline CDR1 and CDR2: MDHEN and SYDVKM. The CDR3 totals 15 residues. V was pared by 3 bases and J by 6 bases, with 18 bases between. CDR3 nucleotides: TGTGCCAGCAGTTTCACCCGGCAGGGTCTTGTCGAGCAGTACTTC. Protein sequence: CASSFTRQGLVEQYF. Complete variable domain (other parts from reference TRBV28 and TRBJ2-7): DVKVTQSSRYLVKRTGEKVFLECVQDMDHENMFWYRQDPGLGLRLIYFSYDVKMKEKGDIPEGYSVSREKKERFSLILESASTNQTSMYLCASSFTRQGLVEQYFGPGTRLTVT.

This clonotype showed up just a few times. This chain connects TRBV11-1 to TRBJ2-6, with TRBD1 identical over 7 bases. The ends lost 5 bases at V and 2 bases at J; junction bases unmatched: 3. This CDR3 comprises 15 residues. CDR1 and CDR2 from the germline V gene are SGHAT and FQDESV (reference sequence). CDR3 DNA sequence: TGTGCCAGCAGCCCCAGGGGGACTGGGGCCAACGTCCTGACTTTC. It encodes CASSPRGTGANVLTF.

This clonotype occurred many times. The chain combines TRBV7-9 with TRBJ1-2; tentative D call: TRBD1 (5 bases). CDR1 and CDR2 (germline): SEHNR, FQNEAQ (reference sequence). Trimming took off 0 bases at V and 2 bases at J, with 10 bases between the two ends. The CDR3 is made up of 15 amino acids. The CDR3 loop reads CASSLAIDSNYGYTF. CDR3 in DNA: TGTGCCAGCAGCTTAGCTATCGACAGCAACTATGGCTACACCTTC.

V usage is TRBV5-1 and J usage is TRBJ1-1; D might be TRBD1 (5 bases). V dropped 3 bases and J dropped 3 bases, with 9 bases sitting between them. Germline CDR1 is SGHRS and CDR2 is YFSETQ. The CDR3 totals 13 residues. CDR3 bases: TGCGCCAGCAGCTGGGGGACGGACACTGAAGCTTTCTTT. It is translated as CASSWGTDTEAFF.

This clonotype was recorded at least ten times. The CDR3 DNA reads as TGCGCCAGCCTAGACGTGGGACAGGACTTGAATTCACCCCTCCACTTT. It codes for CASLDVGQDLNSPLHF. The chain has TRBV4-1 and TRBJ1-6, with TRBD1 matching 8 bases. From germline, CDR1 is MGHRA and CDR2 YSYEKL. The J segment lost 7 bases and the V segment lost 8 bases, leaving 13 bases of the junction unmatched. This CDR3 comprises 16 residues.

The V gene is TRBV10-2, the J gene TRBJ1-2; D is perhaps TRBD1 (5 bases). This CDR3 is built from 11 residues. V lost 6 bases and J 11 bases, leaving 13 bases between the germline ends. CDR1 WSHSY and CDR2 SAAADI come from the germline V gene. CDR3 in DNA: TGCGCCAGCAGGGGTGCGGGGGGGTACACCTTC. It specifies CASRGAGGYTF.

Comments on this clonotype: This is likely a read error, given that the CDR3 carries no conserved phenylalanine or tryptophan at its end. This chain links TRBV5-6 with TRBJ2-3; D assignment may be TRBD1 or TRBD2 (6 bases each). This CDR3 contains 16 residues. The germline CDR1 and CDR2 sequences are SGHDT and YYEEEE. CDR3 sequence reads: CASSLDRGPSTDTQYL. CDR3 DNA sequence: TGCGCCAGCAGCTTGGATCGGGGGCCTAGCACAGATACGCAGTATCTT.

In its sample, this clonotype was seen a few times. The J gene is TRBJ1-2, the V gene TRBV30; a possible D gene is TRBD1 (6 bases). Trimming cost V 3 bases and J 0 bases, with 11 bases left between them. CDR1 and CDR2 from the germline V gene are GTSNPN and SVGIG (reference sequence). This CDR3 has 14 residues. DNA for the CDR3: TGTGCCTGGAGAGGTGCAGGGGCTAACTATGGCTACACCTTC. It specifies CAWRGAGANYGYTF.

The chain couples TRBV6-2 or TRBV6-3 to TRBJ1-2; no definite D call. This CDR3 has 12 residues. The V gene lost 0 bases and the J gene lost 8 bases, with 7 bases spanning the gap. Per germline, CDR1 MNHEY and CDR2 SVGEGT. CDR3 DNA: TGTGCCAGCAGTTACTCGGATTTGGGCTACACCTTC. This gives the protein CASSYSDLGYTF.

This clonotype was counted a single time. V is TRBV7-9 and J is TRBJ1-6, with D possibly matching TRBD1 (6 bases). Trimming pared 1 base from V and 10 bases from J, leaving 11 bases between. Germline CDR1 and CDR2: SEHNR and FQNEAQ (reference sequence). The CDR3 has 14 amino acids. The CDR3, as DNA: TGTGCCAGCAGCTTAGGGCCAGGGGACTCACCCCTCCACTTT. Translated: CASSLGPGDSPLHF.

This clonotype has ten or more counts. The chain carries TRBV10-3 and TRBJ2-1; D is tentatively TRBD1 or TRBD2 (6 bases each). From germline, CDR1 is ENHRY and CDR2 SYGVKD. This CDR3 comprises 16 residues. The V gene lost 4 bases and the J gene lost 0 bases, with 13 bases spanning the gap. This chain's CDR3 is CAISGKGGSSYNEQFF. The CDR3, as DNA: TGTGCCATCAGTGGAAAGGGGGGAAGCTCCTACAATGAGCAGTTCTTC.

This clonotype appeared many times. The chain carries TRBV7-7 and TRBJ2-2, with 10 bases that match TRBD1. After removal of 4 bases from V and 7 bases from J, the junction contained 3 bases not matched to a gene. The CDR3 is made up of 14 amino acids. Germline lookup yields CDR1 SSHAT and CDR2 FNYEAQ (reference sequence). CDR3 loop: CASSSDRGYGELFF. The CDR3 DNA follows: TGTGCCAGCAGCTCGGACAGGGGGTACGGGGAGCTGTTTTTT.

The rearrangement joins TRBV5-1 to TRBJ2-3; the D gene is possibly TRBD1 (6 bases). The CDR3 contains 15 residues. Germline assignment: CDR1 SGHRS and CDR2 YFSETQ. Trimming stripped 0 bases from V and 5 bases from J, with 13 bases between. The chain's CDR3 is CASSLVVGGRDTQYF. CDR3 bases: TGCGCCAGCAGCTTGGTTGTAGGGGGTAGAGATACGCAGTATTTT.

The genes are TRBV6-4 and TRBJ1-1, with D possibly being TRBD1 (6 bases). V lost 4 bases to trimming and J lost 6 bases, with 24 bases between them. CDR1 and CDR2 from the germline V gene are MRHNA and SNTAGT. The CDR3 runs to 17 residues. Written as DNA, the CDR3 is TGTGCCAGCAGTGGTATATGGGGGCGCCCGGATCCTTCTGAAGCTTTCTTT. Amino acid sequence: CASSGIWGRPDPSEAFF.

This sequence joins TRBV20-1 and TRBJ1-5; D not resolved. Between the trimmed V and J ends, which lost 3 bases and 5 bases, there was a span of 23 bases. The CDR3 is 17 residues long. Germline CDR1 DFQATT, CDR2 SNEGSKA (reference sequence). In DNA form, the CDR3 reads TGCAGTGCTAGTAGCCTTGTGGGAGGGTCCATCTATCAGCCCCAGCATTTT. Its protein is CSASSLVGGSIYQPQHF.

This clonotype has a count of ten or more. The V call is TRBV20-1, the J call TRBJ2-5, with TRBD2 matching over 9 bases. CDR3 length equals 18 residues. Germline V gene lookup returns CDR1 DFQATT and CDR2 SNEGSKA (reference sequence). The ends lost 5 bases at V and 2 bases at J; junction bases unmatched: 18. DNA for the CDR3: TGCAGTGCTCCCCGCTGGTCTAGCGGGACGATCCAGCAAGAGACCCAGTACTTC. This sequence encodes CSAPRWSSGTIQQETQYF.

This clonotype was seen ten or more times. This chain joins TRBV24-1 and TRBJ2-3; TRBD2 matches at 8 bases. The germline V gene has CDR1 KGHDR and CDR2 SFDVKD. The CDR3 is 15 residues long. V dropped 3 bases and J dropped 4; count of bases not matched to a gene: 5. CDR3 loop: CATSDTSGSADTQYF. The CDR3 region has the DNA TGTGCCACCAGTGATACAAGCGGGAGTGCAGATACGCAGTATTTT.

This clonotype was recorded once. This chain connects TRBV12-3 or TRBV12-4 to TRBJ1-6; D uncertain. Between the trimmed V and J ends, which lost 6 bases and 9 bases, there was a span of 12 bases. The CDR3 is made up of 13 amino acids. The CDR3 region has the DNA TGTGCCAGCAGCGTAGGAGGTGGTTCACCCCTCCACTTT. Translating gives CASSVGGGSPLHF.

This chain joins TRBV19 and TRBJ2-3, with D hard to call. The V and J ends lost 6 bases and 2 bases respectively, with 15 bases between them. The CDR3 loop spans 15 amino acids. From germline, CDR1 is LNHDA and CDR2 SQIVND (reference sequence). The CDR3 coding sequence is TGTGCCAGTAGGCTGACGAACGCTATCACAGATACGCAGTATTTT. Translating it yields CASRLTNAITDTQYF.

The chain recombines TRBV7-9 with TRBJ2-7, with D possibly being TRBD1 or TRBD2 (5 bases each). Germline CDR1 and CDR2: SEHNR and FQNEAQ (reference sequence). The length of the CDR3 is 13 residues. Trimming removed 5 bases at V and 3 bases at J, with 11 bases between. Here the CDR3 reads CASSRDPDYEQYF. The DNA for the CDR3 is TGTGCCAGCAGCCGGGACCCAGACTACGAGCAGTACTTC.

The V and J genes are TRBV10-2 and TRBJ1-2; TRBD1 might be the D (5 bases). The germline V gene has CDR1 WSHSY and CDR2 SAAADI. The CDR3 extends over 15 amino acids. V was cut by 4 bases and J by 8 bases, with 20 bases left in between. The CDR3 spells CASSAGQISLYGYTF. Written as DNA, the CDR3 is TGCGCCAGCAGTGCAGGACAAATCTCCCTATACGGCTACACCTTC.

Many counts were recorded for this clonotype. The rearrangement joins TRBV29-1 to TRBJ1-4, with D perhaps TRBD1 (5 bases). Germline-derived CDR1 and CDR2 are SQVTM and ANQGSEA. V was shortened by 4 bases and J by 2 bases, with 8 bases between the two germline ends. The CDR3 contains 13 residues. The CDR3: CSVGRGTNEKLFF. CDR3 in DNA: TGCAGCGTTGGTCGGGGGACTAATGAAAAACTGTTTTTT.

This clonotype was seen a handful of times. The rearrangement joins TRBV12-1 to TRBJ2-7; TRBD1 is taken as the D call from the table, unchecked against the DNA. TRBV12-1 has pseudogene status. The CDR3 consists of 11 residues. The CDR3 loop reads CASSLDREQYF. CDR3 bases: TGTGCCAGCAGCTTAGACAGAGAACAGTACTTC.

This sequence joins TRBV2 and TRBJ2-3; 10 positions agree with TRBD1. This CDR3 has 14 residues. Germline trimming cut 6 bases from V and 5 bases from J; bases unmatched to any gene: 5. Germline loops: CDR1 SNHLY, CDR2 FYNNEI. CDR3 sequence reads: CASSRTGGGDTQYF. The CDR3 DNA follows: TGTGCCAGCAGCAGGACAGGGGGTGGAGATACGCAGTATTTT. The full variable domain, with the rest looked up from reference TRBV2 and TRBJ2-3, is EPEVTQTPSHQVTQMGQEVILRCVPISNHLYFYWYRQILGQKVEFLVSFYNNEISEKSEIFDDQFSVERPDGSNFTLKIRSTKLEDSAMYFCASSRTGGGDTQYFGPGTRLTVL.

For this clonotype: Since a much larger clone is just one base distant, this may be a read error. The chain joins TRBV2 to TRBJ2-7; TRBD2 aligns across 11 bases. Germline V gene sequence: CDR1 SNHLY, CDR2 FYNNEI. Trimming at V came to 5 bases and at J to 9 bases, leaving 12 bases not matched to a gene. The CDR3 has 15 amino acids. In DNA, the CDR3 is TGTGCCAGCAGTTTATGGCTAGCGGGAGGAAACGGGCAGTACTTC. It is translated as CASSLWLAGGNGQYF.

This clonotype was observed a few times. The rearrangement uses TRBV27 and TRBJ2-7; TRBD2 might be the D (6 bases). Germline CDR1 reads MNHEY; CDR2 reads SMNVEV (reference sequence). CDR3 length: 17 residues. Trimming removed 5 bases from V and 4 bases from J, with 24 bases in between. CDR3 residues: CASSLRAGPQKTYEQYF. The CDR3 coding sequence is TGTGCCAGCAGTCTTCGCGCGGGACCCCAAAAAACTTACGAGCAGTACTTC.

This clonotype was counted a few times. The V call is TRBV11-3, the J call TRBJ1-1; D remains unclear. V was clipped by 0 bases and J by 5 bases, with 10 bases between them. The CDR3 loop spans 14 amino acids. CDR1 is SGHNT and CDR2 is YENEEA in the germline V gene. The DNA for the CDR3 is TGTGCCAGCAGCTTAGATGGGCCGGGGACTGAAGCTTTCTTT. Encoded protein: CASSLDGPGTEAFF.

At least ten counts were recorded for this clonotype. CDR3 amino acids: CSVEMRGPDTQYF. The CDR3 DNA sequence: TGCAGCGTTGAGATGAGGGGACCAGATACGCAGTATTTT. The chain couples TRBV29-1 to TRBJ2-3, with D tentatively TRBD1 or TRBD2 (5 bases each). V dropped 3 bases and J dropped 4 bases, with 11 bases sitting between them. The CDR3 loop spans 13 amino acids. The germline gives CDR1 SQVTM, CDR2 ANQGSEA.

This clonotype was seen many times. The chain has TRBV5-1 and TRBJ2-5; D is unclear. The germline gives CDR1 SGHRS, CDR2 YFSETQ. V lost 4 bases, J lost 1 base, and 17 bases lay in between. The CDR3 runs 16 residues. The DNA for the CDR3 is TGCGCCAGCAGCCGACGCCCCGGTGGGTTCCAAGAGACCCAGTACTTC. This codes for CASSRRPGGFQETQYF.

The J gene is TRBJ1-1, the V gene TRBV27; tentatively, D is TRBD1 (6 bases). In germline, CDR1 is MNHEY, CDR2 SMNVEV (reference sequence). Trimming pared 4 bases from V and 5 bases from J, leaving 17 bases between. This CDR3 has 15 amino acids. As DNA, the CDR3 is TGTGCCAGCAGTTCACTCAACACAGGGAGGACTGAAGCTTTCTTT. Amino acid sequence: CASSSLNTGRTEAFF.